This is a list of T cell receptor beta chains from one sample in a study of blood T cell repertoires in COVID-19. Profiling relied on immunoSEQ multiplex PCR, and the TCRdb table lists in-frame clones only, not all of them. The repertoire includes some 170,000 clones, approximately 86% of them detected once, and roughly 1.5% sits in the top ten. Sequenced input: peripheral blood. Source of these receptors: a woman between 50 and 59 years old with acute or convalescent COVID-19. The CDR3 runs from the conserved cysteine through the conserved F or W.

v_gene	j_gene	CDR3aa
TRBV19	TRBJ2-7	CASSTRQVANYEQYF
TRBV29-1	TRBJ1-4	CSVHREDEKLFF
TRBV18	TRBJ2-1	CASSRPRVADYNEQFF
TRBV6-5	TRBJ2-3	CASSQLRATDTQYF
TRBV5-4	TRBJ2-1	CASSLGRDTSGINEQFF
TRBV2	TRBJ1-2	CASRKGRLATSGYTF
TRBV29-1	TRBJ1-2	CSVAGTANYGYTF
TRBV11-3	TRBJ2-6	CASSLWGAGANVLTF
TRBV24-1	TRBJ1-2	CATLGTGIYGYTF
TRBV21-1	TRBJ1-2	CASSKVQGAEGYTF
TRBV10-3	TRBJ1-5	CATGQGQGQPQHF
TRBV5-1	TRBJ1-2	CASSSTGGYGYTF
TRBV25-1	TRBJ1-4	CASSEVPGQGDEKLFF
TRBV4-3	TRBJ2-3	CASSQTGYYSDTQYF
TRBV27	TRBJ1-1	CASSLLGGEAFF
TRBV25-1	TRBJ1-5	CASSENSRGQPQHF
TRBV6-4	TRBJ1-2	CASSDTYGTGSYGYTF
TRBV7-2	TRBJ1-6	CASSSRQSSSYNSPLHF
TRBV19	TRBJ1-2	CASSTTGADGYTF
TRBV6-5	TRBJ2-5	CASIRGETQYF
TRBV11-3	TRBJ1-5	CASSLGTGAYGNQPQHF
TRBV6-5	TRBJ2-3	CASSYSIRDGTDTQYF
TRBV19	TRBJ2-5	CASGGLLQETQYF
TRBV6-6	TRBJ1-1	CASSYARVNTEAFF
TRBV2	TRBJ2-7	CASSLSGGYYEQYF
TRBV7-8	TRBJ1-5	CASSLVWTGSQPQHF
TRBV7-9	TRBJ1-2	CASSLVDKAGYTF
TRBV5-4	TRBJ2-7	CASSLGGQDRYEQYF
TRBV30	TRBJ2-3	CAWSPGLADTQYF
TRBV7-3	TRBJ2-7	CASSPGRGTYEQYF
TRBV19	TRBJ2-7	CASSISNSHYEQYF
TRBV5-6	TRBJ2-2	CASSFGTGGRTGELFF
TRBV4-3	TRBJ1-1	CASSSWTANTEAFF
TRBV5-1	TRBJ1-6	CASSGDSPFNSPLHF
TRBV6-5	TRBJ1-6	CASSYSGQGTYSPLHF
TRBV7-8	TRBJ2-2	CASSFMGGTAGELFF
TRBV6-1	TRBJ1-6	CASSFQGYNSPLHF